What follows are 21 T cell receptor beta chains derived from one specimen sequenced in a study of siplizumab effects on memory and regulatory T cells. Some clones are missing from TCRdb's copy, which holds only in-frame ones; the method was immunoSEQ multiplex PCR. The repertoire holds around 68,000 clones, with about 87% as singletons. Sequenced input: Tregs sorted from blood. These receptors all stem from a human donor in good health.

For the CDR3, the DNA is TGTGCCAGCACCCGGACAGGGTACTCCTCTGGGGCCAACGTCCTGACTTTC. It codes for CASTRTGYSSGANVLTF. The V call is TRBV5-8, the J call TRBJ2-6; 8 bases map to TRBD1. J gave up 0 bases and V 6 bases, and 8 bases lay outside the gene matches. The CDR3 has 17 amino acids. Germline-derived CDR1 and CDR2 are SGHTS and YDEGEE.

The chain carries TRBV5-6 and TRBJ2-7; D gene unclear. CDR3 length equals 14 residues. The V end was cut by 1 base, the J end by 11 bases, with 19 bases between. From germline, CDR1 is SGHDT and CDR2 YYEEEE. This CDR3 reads CASSLWGRRVWEYF. The CDR3 coding sequence is TGTGCCAGCAGCTTGTGGGGTCGTAGAGTTTGGGAGTACTTC.

The chain recombines TRBV6-1 with TRBJ2-4; 8 bases are shared with TRBD2. The CDR3 loop spans 16 amino acids. V trimming: 3 bases; J trimming: 2 bases; junction bases outside the gene matches: 6. The germline gives CDR1 MNHNS, CDR2 SASEGT. The CDR3 nucleotides read TGTGCCAGCAGTGAGGGACTAGTTGTGACCAAAAACATTCAGTACTTC. Its translation is CASSEGLVVTKNIQYF.

CDR3 nucleotides: TGCGCCAGCAGCTCGGGGGGACTAGCGAGCTACGAGCAGTACTTC. It translates to CASSSGGLASYEQYF. V usage is TRBV5-1 and J usage is TRBJ2-7, with TRBD2 matching 10 bases. CDR3 size: 15 residues. J gave up 3 bases and V 3 bases, and 6 bases lay outside the gene matches. Germline V CDR1 and CDR2: SGHRS, YFSETQ.

About this clone: Other DNA sequences in the sample encode the same CDR3. The rearrangement uses TRBV5-1 and TRBJ2-5, with D uncertain. V lost 0 bases and J lost 3, with 6 bases in between. The CDR3 consists of 13 residues. Per the germline V gene, CDR1 is SGHRS and CDR2 is YFSETQ. In DNA form, the CDR3 reads TGCGCCAGCAGCTTGGTGGGTGAAGAGACCCAGTACTTC. Residues: CASSLVGEETQYF.

This sequence joins TRBV30 and TRBJ2-7; no clear D gene. The germline gives CDR1 GTSNPN, CDR2 SVGIG (reference sequence). This CDR3 comprises 11 residues. The ends were cut back, 3 bases at V and 9 bases at J, with 12 bases in the middle. CDR3 region: CAWRRGVGQYF. The CDR3 DNA reads TGTGCCTGGAGACGAGGCGTTGGGCAGTACTTC.

The chain has TRBV7-8 and TRBJ1-6, with D uncertain. V was shortened by 4 bases and J by 10 bases, with 8 bases between the two germline ends. Per germline, CDR1 SGHVS and CDR2 FQNEAQ. The CDR3 covers 12 residues. Written as DNA, the CDR3 is TGTGCCAGCAGCTCCAGCTCCTCACCCCTCCACTTT. It encodes CASSSSSSPLHF.

The chain uses TRBV11-3 and TRBJ2-1; a weak D match, TRBD2 (5 bases). The CDR3 is 12 amino acids. V lost 5 bases and J 7 bases, leaving 9 bases between the germline ends. Per the germline V gene, CDR1 is SGHNT and CDR2 is YENEEA. CDR3 amino acids: CASSQLGNEQFF. Here the CDR3 DNA reads TGTGCCAGCAGCCAACTAGGGAATGAGCAGTTCTTC.

V usage is TRBV6-5 and J usage is TRBJ1-5; 10 nucleotides line up with TRBD1. The CDR3 loop spans 13 amino acids. J gave up 6 bases and V 11 bases, and 7 bases lay outside the gene matches. CDR1 MNHEY and CDR2 SVGAGI come from the germline V gene. CDR3 DNA: TGTGCCGCCGGGACAGGGGTTGTTCAGCCCCAGCATTTT. Its protein is CAAGTGVVQPQHF.

The chain links TRBV11-2 to TRBJ2-2, with a possible D match to TRBD2 (5 bases). The germline V and J ends were trimmed by 3 bases and 0 bases, with 11 bases remaining between them. Germline values: CDR1 SGHAT, CDR2 FQNNGV. This CDR3 is 16 amino acids long. The CDR3 sequence: CASSFVRVSNTGELFF. The CDR3 bases are TGTGCCAGCAGCTTTGTGCGGGTCTCGAACACCGGGGAGCTGTTTTTT.

Notes on this clone: Other DNA sequences in this sample translate to the same CDR3. This chain joins TRBV18 and TRBJ2-3; TRBD2 might be the D (5 bases). Germline V CDR1 and CDR2: KGHSH, LQKENI. V was cut by 3 bases and J by 1 base, with 5 bases left in between. There are 13 residues in the CDR3. The CDR3 reads CASSPGGTDTQYF. CDR3 DNA: TGTGCCAGCTCACCGGGAGGCACAGATACGCAGTATTTT.

V gene TRBV21-1 combines with J gene TRBJ1-2. TRBV21-1 is recorded as a pseudogene. CDR3 length: 16 residues. The DNA for the CDR3 is TGTGCCAGCAGTCAAAAGGAGGTCAGCCAGTCAGGAGGCTACACCTTC. Its translation: CASSQKEVSQSGGYTF.

This chain connects TRBV7-9 to TRBJ2-2; unclear D gene. The CDR3 length is 16 residues. Per the germline V gene, CDR1 is SEHNR and CDR2 is FQNEAQ (reference sequence). V was trimmed by 0 bases and J by 0 bases, leaving 8 bases between them. CDR3 sequence (DNA): TGTGCCAGCAGCTTAGCTGCTACCACGAACACCGGGGAGCTGTTTTTT. Amino acids: CASSLAATTNTGELFF.

The J gene is TRBJ1-1, the V gene TRBV5-1; tentative D call: TRBD1 (5 bases). The V gene lost 4 bases and the J gene lost 0 bases, with 10 bases spanning the gap. Germline V CDR1 and CDR2: SGHRS, YFSETQ. This CDR3 has 14 residues. The CDR3 region is CASSAGLLNTEAFF. The CDR3 nucleotides are TGCGCCAGCAGCGCGGGACTCCTGAACACTGAAGCTTTCTTT.

This clone was recorded a few times. The V call is TRBV2, the J call TRBJ2-3, with TRBD2 matching over 7 bases. V shed 6 bases, J shed 3 bases, and the junction held 15 bases outside the gene matches. The germline V gene has CDR1 SNHLY and CDR2 FYNNEI. The CDR3 consists of 17 residues. The CDR3 bases are TGTGCCAGCAGCTTCGGGACTACCATAGCGAGGACAGATACGCAGTATTTT. Translating it yields CASSFGTTIARTDTQYF.

V gene TRBV9 combines with J gene TRBJ1-4; a weak D match, TRBD1 (5 bases). Germline-derived CDR1 and CDR2 are SGDLS and YYNGEE. V shed 3 bases and J shed 3 bases, with 12 bases lying between them. The CDR3 is made up of 15 amino acids. CDR3 in DNA: TGTGCCAGCAGCGCAGAGGGGCTGGCTAATGAAAAACTGTTTTTT. Translation gives CASSAEGLANEKLFF. Drawing the rest from reference TRBV9 and TRBJ1-4, the complete variable domain is DSGVTQTPKHLITATGQRVTLRCSPRSGDLSVYWYQQSLDQGLQFLIQYYNGEERAKGNILERFSAQQFPDLHSELNLSSLELGDSALYFCASSAEGLANEKLFFGSGTQLSVL.

Only one count was recorded for this clone. The chain combines TRBV10-3 with TRBJ1-4; 8 positions agree with TRBD1. Germline V gene data show CDR1 as ENHRY and CDR2 as SYGVKD. CDR3 length equals 15 residues. V lost 0 bases and J lost 6; bases outside the gene matches: 3. The CDR3 spells CAISESPGQDEKLFF. The CDR3 DNA reads TGTGCCATCAGTGAGTCACCGGGACAGGATGAAAAACTGTTTTTT.

The V call is TRBV7-6, the J call TRBJ2-1; D gene ambiguous. Trimming stripped 3 bases from V and 12 bases from J, with 15 bases between. The length of the CDR3 is 13 residues. The germline CDR1 and CDR2 sequences are SGHVS and FNYEAQ. The CDR3, as DNA: TGTGCCAGCAGCTTCAAAGTTGGGATTGGGCAGTTCTTC. Its protein product is CASSFKVGIGQFF.

The V gene is TRBV18, the J gene TRBJ2-3, with 12 bases matching TRBD1. The CDR3 runs to 17 residues. Germline V CDR1 and CDR2: KGHSH, LQKENI. With 4 bases clipped from V and 4 bases from J, the junction kept 9 bases outside the gene matches. The DNA for the CDR3 is TGTGCCAGCTCACTAATCCCGGGACAGGGGGCTGCAGATACGCAGTATTTT. Amino acid sequence: CASSLIPGQGAADTQYF.

This clone came up a few times. The chain joins TRBV2 to TRBJ1-2; D might be TRBD1 (6 bases). Germline V gives CDR1 SNHLY, CDR2 FYNNEI. Trimming shortened V by 7 bases and J by 4 bases, and 16 bases separated the two germline ends. The CDR3 sequence is 14 residues long. Here the CDR3 reads CASTSKQGAYGYTF. The CDR3 coding sequence is TGTGCCAGCACATCAAAACAGGGTGCCTATGGCTACACCTTC.

The V call is TRBV5-1, the J call TRBJ1-2; 10 bases match TRBD1. Germline V CDR1 and CDR2: SGHRS, YFSETQ. The CDR3 runs to 15 residues. Trimming at V came to 4 bases and at J to 8 bases, leaving 11 bases not matched to a gene. The CDR3 bases are TGCGCCAGCAGCCGTGGGACAGGGGTCGCGTCGGGCTACACCTTC. This encodes CASSRGTGVASGYTF.